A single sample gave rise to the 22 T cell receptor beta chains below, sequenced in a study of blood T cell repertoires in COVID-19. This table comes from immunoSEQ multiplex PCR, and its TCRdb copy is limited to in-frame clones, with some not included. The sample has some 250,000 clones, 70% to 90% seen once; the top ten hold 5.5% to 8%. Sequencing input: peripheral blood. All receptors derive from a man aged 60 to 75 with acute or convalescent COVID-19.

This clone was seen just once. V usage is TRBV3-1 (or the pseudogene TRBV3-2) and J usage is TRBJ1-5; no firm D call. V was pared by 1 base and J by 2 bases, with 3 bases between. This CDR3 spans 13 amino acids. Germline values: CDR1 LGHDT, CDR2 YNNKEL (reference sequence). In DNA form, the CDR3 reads TGTGCCAGCAGCCAAGGCGGCAATCAGCCCCAGCATTTT. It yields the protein CASSQGGNQPQHF.

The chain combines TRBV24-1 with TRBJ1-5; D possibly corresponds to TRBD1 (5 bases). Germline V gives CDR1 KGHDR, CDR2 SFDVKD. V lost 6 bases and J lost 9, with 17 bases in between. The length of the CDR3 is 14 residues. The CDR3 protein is CATSTGRGGGPQHF. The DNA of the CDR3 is TGTGCCACCAGTACAGGACGGGGAGGAGGGCCCCAGCATTTT.

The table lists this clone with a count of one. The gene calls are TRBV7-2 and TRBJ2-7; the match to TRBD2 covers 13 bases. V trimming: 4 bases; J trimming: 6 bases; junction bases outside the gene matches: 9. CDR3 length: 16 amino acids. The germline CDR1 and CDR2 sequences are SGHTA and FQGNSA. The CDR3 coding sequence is TGTGCCAGCAGCTCCAAGGGACTAGCGGGACCCGGCGAGCAGTACTTC. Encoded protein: CASSSKGLAGPGEQYF.

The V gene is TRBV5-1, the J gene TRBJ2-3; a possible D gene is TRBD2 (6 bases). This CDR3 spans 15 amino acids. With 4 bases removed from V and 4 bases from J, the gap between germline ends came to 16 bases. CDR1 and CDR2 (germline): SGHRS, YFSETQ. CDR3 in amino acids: CASSPGLEVPDTQYF. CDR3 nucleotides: TGCGCCAGCAGCCCGGGACTGGAGGTCCCAGATACGCAGTATTTT.

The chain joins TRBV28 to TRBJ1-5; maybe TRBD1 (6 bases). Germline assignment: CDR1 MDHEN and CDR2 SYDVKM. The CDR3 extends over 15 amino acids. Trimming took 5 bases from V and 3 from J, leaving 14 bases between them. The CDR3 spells CASSPGTGHNQPQHF. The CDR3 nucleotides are TGTGCCAGCAGTCCAGGTACAGGGCACAATCAGCCCCAGCATTTT.

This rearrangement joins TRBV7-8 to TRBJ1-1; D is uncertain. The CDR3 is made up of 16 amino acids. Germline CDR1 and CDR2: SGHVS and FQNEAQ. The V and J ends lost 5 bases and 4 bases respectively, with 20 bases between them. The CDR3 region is CASSPRAALEATEAFF. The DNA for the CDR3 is TGTGCCAGCAGCCCTAGAGCCGCATTGGAGGCCACTGAAGCTTTCTTT.

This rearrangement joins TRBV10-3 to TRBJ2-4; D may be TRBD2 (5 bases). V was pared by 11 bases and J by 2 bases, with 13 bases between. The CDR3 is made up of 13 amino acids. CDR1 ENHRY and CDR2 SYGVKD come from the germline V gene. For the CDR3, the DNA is TGTGCCGTAAGCCCGGGATCCAAAAACATTCAGTACTTC. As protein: CAVSPGSKNIQYF.

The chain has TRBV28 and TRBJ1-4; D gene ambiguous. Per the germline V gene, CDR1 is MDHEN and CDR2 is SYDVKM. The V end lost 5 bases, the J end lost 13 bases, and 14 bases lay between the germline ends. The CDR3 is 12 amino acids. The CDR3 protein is CASSAFLERLFF. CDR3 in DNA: TGTGCCAGCAGTGCATTCCTAGAACGACTGTTTTTT.

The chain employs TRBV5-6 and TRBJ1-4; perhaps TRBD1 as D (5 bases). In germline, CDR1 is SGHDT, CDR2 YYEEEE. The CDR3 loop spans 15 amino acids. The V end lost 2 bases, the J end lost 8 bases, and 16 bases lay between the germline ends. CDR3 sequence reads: CASSFRGGGGEKLFF. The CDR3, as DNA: TGTGCCAGCAGCTTCCGAGGTGGGGGAGGGGAAAAACTGTTTTTT.

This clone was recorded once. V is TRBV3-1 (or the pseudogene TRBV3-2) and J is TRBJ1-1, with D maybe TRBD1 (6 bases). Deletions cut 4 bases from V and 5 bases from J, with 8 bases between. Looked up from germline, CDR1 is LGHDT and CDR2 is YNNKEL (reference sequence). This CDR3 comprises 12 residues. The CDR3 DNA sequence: TGTGCCAGCAGCCCAGGACAGACTGAAGCTTTCTTT. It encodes CASSPGQTEAFF.

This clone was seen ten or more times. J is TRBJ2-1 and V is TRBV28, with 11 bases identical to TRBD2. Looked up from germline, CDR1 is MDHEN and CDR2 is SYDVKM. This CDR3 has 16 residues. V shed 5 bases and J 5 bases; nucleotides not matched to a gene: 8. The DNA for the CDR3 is TGTGCCAGCAGTATTCCTCCGGGACTAGCGGACAATGAGCAGTTCTTC. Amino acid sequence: CASSIPPGLADNEQFF.

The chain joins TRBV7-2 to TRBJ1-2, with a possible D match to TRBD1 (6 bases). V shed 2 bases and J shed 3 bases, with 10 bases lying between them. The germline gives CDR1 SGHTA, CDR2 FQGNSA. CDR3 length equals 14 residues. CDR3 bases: TGTGCCAGCAGCTTAAACAGGGTGGACTATGGCTACACCTTC. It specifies CASSLNRVDYGYTF.

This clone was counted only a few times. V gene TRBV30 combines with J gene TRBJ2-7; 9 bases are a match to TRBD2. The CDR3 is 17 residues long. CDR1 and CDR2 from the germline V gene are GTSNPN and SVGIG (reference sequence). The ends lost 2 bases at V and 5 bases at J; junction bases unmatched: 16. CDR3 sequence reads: CAWSSSRGAGGRHEQYF. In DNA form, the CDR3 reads TGTGCCTGGAGTTCATCCAGGGGCGCGGGAGGGAGACACGAGCAGTACTTC.

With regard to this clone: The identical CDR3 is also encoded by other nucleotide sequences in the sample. Here the CDR3 DNA reads TGTGCCAGCAGTTTAGGAGCCTACGAGCAGTACTTC. Its translation is CASSLGAYEQYF. V gene TRBV12-3 or TRBV12-4 combines with J gene TRBJ2-7; D is uncertain. Trimming removed 1 base at V and 2 bases at J, with 3 bases between. The length of the CDR3 is 12 residues.

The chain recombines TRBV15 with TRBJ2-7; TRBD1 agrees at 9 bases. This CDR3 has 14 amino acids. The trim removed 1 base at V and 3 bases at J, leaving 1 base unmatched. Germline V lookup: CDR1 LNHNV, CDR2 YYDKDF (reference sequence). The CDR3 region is CATSRGDRDYEQYF. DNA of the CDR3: TGTGCCACCAGCAGAGGGGACAGGGACTACGAGCAGTACTTC.

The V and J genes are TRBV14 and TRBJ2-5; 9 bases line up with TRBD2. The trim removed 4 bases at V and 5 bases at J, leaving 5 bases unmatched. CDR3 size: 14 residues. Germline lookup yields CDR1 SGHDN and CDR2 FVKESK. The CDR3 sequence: CASSLIAGAETQYF. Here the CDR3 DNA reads TGTGCCAGCAGCCTGATAGCGGGAGCTGAGACCCAGTACTTC.

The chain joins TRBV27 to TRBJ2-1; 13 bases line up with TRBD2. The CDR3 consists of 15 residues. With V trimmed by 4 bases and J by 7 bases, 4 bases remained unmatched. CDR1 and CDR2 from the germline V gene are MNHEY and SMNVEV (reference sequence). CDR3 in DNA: TGTGCCAGCAGTTGGACTAGCGGGAGTCGAAATGAGCAGTTCTTC. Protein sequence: CASSWTSGSRNEQFF.

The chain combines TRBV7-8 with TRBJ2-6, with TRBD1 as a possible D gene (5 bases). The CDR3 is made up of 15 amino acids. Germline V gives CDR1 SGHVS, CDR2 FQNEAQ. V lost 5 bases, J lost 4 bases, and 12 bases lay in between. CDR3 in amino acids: CASSEDSGGANVLTF. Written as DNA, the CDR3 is TGTGCCAGCAGCGAAGACAGTGGGGGGGCCAACGTCCTGACTTTC.

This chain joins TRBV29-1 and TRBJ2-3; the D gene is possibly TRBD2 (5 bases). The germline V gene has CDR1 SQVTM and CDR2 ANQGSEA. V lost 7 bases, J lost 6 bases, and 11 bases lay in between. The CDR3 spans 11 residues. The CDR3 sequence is CSGGSRDTQYF. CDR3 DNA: TGCAGCGGAGGGTCGAGGGATACGCAGTATTTT.

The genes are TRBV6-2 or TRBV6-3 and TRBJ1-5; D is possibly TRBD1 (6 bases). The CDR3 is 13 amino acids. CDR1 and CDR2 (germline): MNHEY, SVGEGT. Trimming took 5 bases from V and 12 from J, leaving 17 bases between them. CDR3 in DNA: TGTGCCAGCAGTCAACAGGGCCCGAGGGTCCAGCATTTT. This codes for CASSQQGPRVQHF.

CDR3 sequence: CASRDVGAGGYTF. CDR3 nucleotides: TGTGCCAGCAGAGACGTGGGGGCAGGGGGCTACACCTTC. The chain employs TRBV6-4 and TRBJ1-2; tentatively, D is TRBD1 (6 bases). The CDR3 extends over 13 amino acids. Germline CDR1 reads MRHNA; CDR2 reads SNTAGT. Between the trimmed V and J ends, which lost 6 bases and 8 bases, there was a span of 16 bases.

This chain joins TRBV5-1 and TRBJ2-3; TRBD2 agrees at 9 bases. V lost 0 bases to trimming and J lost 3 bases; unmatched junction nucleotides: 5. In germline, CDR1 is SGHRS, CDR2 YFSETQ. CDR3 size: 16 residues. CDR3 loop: CASSLVIAGETDTQYF. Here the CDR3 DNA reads TGCGCCAGCAGCTTGGTTATAGCGGGAGAGACAGATACGCAGTATTTT.